There are many counts of the clone carrying this T cell receptor (beta chain). Antigen specificity is unknown. This sample's TCRbeta library carried unique molecular identifier barcodes. A single record per CDR3 protein comes from TCRdb applying MiXCR to the PCR reads. The sample holds 250,000 to 300,000 distinct CDR3 sequences, about a tenth seen once. This sample is drawn from a study of T-cell reconstitution after alpha-beta-depleted transplantation in children. Study outcomes and limitations: T cells produced anew were the main source of T-cell counts and diversity one year after transplant. By about two months after transplant, alpha-beta T cells reportedly arose from several hundred graft clones that had expanded. Elevated TCRbeta diversity at day 60 was traced, in some patients, to surviving recipient T cells and thymic progenitors.

CDR1 and CDR2 from the germline V gene are LGHNA and YNFKEQ. V lost 0 bases to trimming and J lost 1 base, with 9 bases between them. The CDR3 is 15 residues long. Material: PBMCs, obtained before TCRalphabeta/CD19-depleted stem cell transplant. The TCR originated in a boy in the first two years of life with acute myeloid leukemia, due to receive a stem cell transplant. V and J are TRBV4-2 and TRBJ2-5; D perhaps matches TRBD2 (5 bases). This CDR3 is CASSQDGKIQETQYF. The CDR3 DNA reads as TGTGCCAGCAGCCAAGACGGGAAGATCCAAGAGACCCAGTACTTC.